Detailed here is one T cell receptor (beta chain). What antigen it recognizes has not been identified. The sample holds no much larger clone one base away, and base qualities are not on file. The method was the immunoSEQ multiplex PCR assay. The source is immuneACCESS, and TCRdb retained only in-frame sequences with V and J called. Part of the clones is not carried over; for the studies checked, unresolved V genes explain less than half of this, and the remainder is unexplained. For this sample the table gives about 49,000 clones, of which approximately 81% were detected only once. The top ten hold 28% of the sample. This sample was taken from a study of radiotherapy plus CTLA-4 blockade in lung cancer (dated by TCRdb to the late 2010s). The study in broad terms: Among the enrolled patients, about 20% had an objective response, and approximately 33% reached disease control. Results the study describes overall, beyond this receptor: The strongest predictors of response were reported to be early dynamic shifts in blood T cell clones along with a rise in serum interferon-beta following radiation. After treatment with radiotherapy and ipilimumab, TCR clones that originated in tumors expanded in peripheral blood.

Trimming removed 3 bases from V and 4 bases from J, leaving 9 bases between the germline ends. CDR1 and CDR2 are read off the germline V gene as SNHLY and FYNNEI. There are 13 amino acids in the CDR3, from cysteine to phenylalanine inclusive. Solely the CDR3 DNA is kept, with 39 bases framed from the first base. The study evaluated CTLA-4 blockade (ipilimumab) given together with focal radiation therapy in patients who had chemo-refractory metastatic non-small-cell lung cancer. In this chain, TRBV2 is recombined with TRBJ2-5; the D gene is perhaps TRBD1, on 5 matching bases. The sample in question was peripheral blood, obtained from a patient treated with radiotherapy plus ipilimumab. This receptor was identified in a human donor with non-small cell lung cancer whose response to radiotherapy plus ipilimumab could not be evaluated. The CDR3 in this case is CASSDREGETQYF. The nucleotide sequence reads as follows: TGTGCCAGCAGTGACAGGGAAGGAGAGACCCAGTACTTC.